The next 7 T cell receptor beta chains were all read from a single sample in a study of PD-1 blockade in classical Hodgkin lymphoma. Every patient experienced relapse after autologous stem cell transplantation, and brentuximab vedotin exposure varied. This table comes from immunoSEQ multiplex PCR, and its TCRdb copy is limited to in-frame clones, with some not included. This sample has approximately 99,000 clones, with 89% found just once. The source material was peripheral blood mononuclear cells (PBMCs), sampled before the second cycle of nivolumab. The receptors derive from a human donor with classical Hodgkin lymphoma.

The chain has TRBV6-5 and TRBJ2-7; possible D gene TRBD2, 6 bases. The CDR3 extends over 12 amino acids. CDR1 and CDR2 from the germline V gene are MNHEY and SVGAGI. Deletions cut 11 bases from V and 4 bases from J, with 15 bases between. The CDR3 is CAARGSGYEQYF. The CDR3 nucleotides read TGTGCCGCACGGGGTAGCGGTTACGAGCAGTACTTC.

The DNA of the CDR3 is TGTGCCAGCAGTTTAAGTGCGGGGACAGCCTACGAGCAGTACTTC. Its protein is CASSLSAGTAYEQYF. This sequence joins TRBV27 and TRBJ2-5; D perhaps matches TRBD1 (7 bases). The J call may be incorrect, as the DNA end agrees better with TRBJ2-7. In germline, CDR1 is MNHEY, CDR2 SMNVEV (reference sequence). CDR3 length: 15 amino acids.

This rearrangement joins TRBV19 to TRBJ1-2; D is unclear. CDR3 size: 16 residues. Germline CDR1 and CDR2: LNHDA and SQIVND (reference sequence). Trimming left V 1 base short and J 0 bases short, with 12 bases between. The CDR3 loop is CASSIGRVGTNYGYTF. CDR3 DNA sequence: TGTGCCAGTAGTATAGGTAGGGTCGGGACTAACTATGGCTACACCTTC. The variable domain in full, with the rest retrieved from reference TRBV19 and TRBJ1-2, is DGGITQSPKYLFRKEGQNVTLSCEQNLNHDAMYWYRQDPGQGLRLIYYSQIVNDFQKGDIAEGYSVSREKKESFPLTVTSAQKNPTAFYLCASSIGRVGTNYGYTFGSGTRLTVV.

The chain joins TRBV19 to TRBJ2-1, with a weak D call TRBD2 (5 bases). The V gene lost 3 bases and the J gene lost 9 bases, with 15 bases spanning the gap. This CDR3 is 14 amino acids long. The germline gives CDR1 LNHDA, CDR2 SQIVND (reference sequence). Written as DNA, the CDR3 is TGTGCCAGTAGTATCGGGATCATACCCGCTGAGCAGTTCTTC. It codes for CASSIGIIPAEQFF.

The rearrangement joins TRBV6-5 to TRBJ2-7; D is uncertain. Per germline, CDR1 MNHEY and CDR2 SVGAGI. The germline V and J ends were trimmed by 4 bases and 3 bases, with 10 bases remaining between them. This CDR3 has 13 amino acids. CDR3 loop: CASSFSLGYEQYF. Written as DNA, the CDR3 is TGTGCCAGCAGTTTTTCCCTAGGCTACGAGCAGTACTTC.

J is TRBJ2-3 and V is TRBV18; 13 bases agree with TRBD2. CDR1 is KGHSH, CDR2 LQKENI, per germline. The CDR3 has 16 amino acids. Germline trimming cut 3 bases from V and 4 bases from J; bases unmatched to any gene: 4. Here the CDR3 DNA reads TGTGCCAGCTCACCCCAGGGACTAGCGGGACCAGATACGCAGTATTTT. Translation: CASSPQGLAGPDTQYF.

The rearrangement joins TRBV19 to TRBJ2-1; no clear D. The CDR3 is 14 amino acids. Germline CDR1 reads LNHDA; CDR2 reads SQIVND (reference sequence). V was clipped by 5 bases and J by 7 bases, with 15 bases between them. CDR3 nucleotide sequence: TGTGCCAGTAGTTCCCCCCCCGCCGGGAATGAGCAGTTCTTC. Its protein is CASSSPPAGNEQFF. The full variable domain, completed using reference TRBV19 and TRBJ2-1, is DGGITQSPKYLFRKEGQNVTLSCEQNLNHDAMYWYRQDPGQGLRLIYYSQIVNDFQKGDIAEGYSVSREKKESFPLTVTSAQKNPTAFYLCASSSPPAGNEQFFGPGTRLTVL.